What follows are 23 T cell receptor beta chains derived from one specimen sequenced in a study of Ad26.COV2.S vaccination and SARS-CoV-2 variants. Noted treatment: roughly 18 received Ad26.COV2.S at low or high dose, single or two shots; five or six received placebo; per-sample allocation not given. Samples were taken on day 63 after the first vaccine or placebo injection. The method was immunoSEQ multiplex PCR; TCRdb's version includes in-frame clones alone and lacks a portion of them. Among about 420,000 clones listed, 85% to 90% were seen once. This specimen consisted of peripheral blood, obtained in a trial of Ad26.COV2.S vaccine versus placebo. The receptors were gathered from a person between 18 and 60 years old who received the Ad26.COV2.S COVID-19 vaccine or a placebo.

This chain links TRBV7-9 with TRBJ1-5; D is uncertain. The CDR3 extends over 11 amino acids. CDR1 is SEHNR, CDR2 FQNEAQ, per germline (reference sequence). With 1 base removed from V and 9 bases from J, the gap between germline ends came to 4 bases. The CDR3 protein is CASSLGGPQHF. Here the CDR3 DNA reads TGTGCCAGCAGCTTAGGCGGGCCCCAGCATTTT.

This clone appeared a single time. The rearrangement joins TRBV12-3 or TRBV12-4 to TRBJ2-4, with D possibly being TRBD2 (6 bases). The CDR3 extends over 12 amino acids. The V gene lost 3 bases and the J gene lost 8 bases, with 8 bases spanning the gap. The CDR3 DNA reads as TGTGCCAGCAGTTTGCGGGGCGACATTCAGTACTTC. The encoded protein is CASSLRGDIQYF.

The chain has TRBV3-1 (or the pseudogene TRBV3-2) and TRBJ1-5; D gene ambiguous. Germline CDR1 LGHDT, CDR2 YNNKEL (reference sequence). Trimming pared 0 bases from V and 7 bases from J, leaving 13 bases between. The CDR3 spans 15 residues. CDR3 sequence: CASSQDNLPGQPQHF. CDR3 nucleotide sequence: TGTGCCAGCAGCCAAGATAATCTCCCCGGGCAGCCCCAGCATTTT.

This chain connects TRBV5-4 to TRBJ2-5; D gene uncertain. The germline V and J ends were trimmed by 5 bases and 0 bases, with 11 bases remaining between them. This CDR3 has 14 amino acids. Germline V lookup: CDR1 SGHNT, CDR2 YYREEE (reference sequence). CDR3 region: CASRIDTYQETQYF. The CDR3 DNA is TGTGCCAGCAGGATCGACACCTACCAAGAGACCCAGTACTTC.

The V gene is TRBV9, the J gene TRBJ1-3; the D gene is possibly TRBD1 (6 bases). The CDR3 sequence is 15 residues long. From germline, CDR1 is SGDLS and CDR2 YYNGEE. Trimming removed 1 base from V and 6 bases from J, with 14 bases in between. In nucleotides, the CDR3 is TGTGCCAGCAGCGTAAAGGGACAAGTTCCAAACACCATATATTTT. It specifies CASSVKGQVPNTIYF.

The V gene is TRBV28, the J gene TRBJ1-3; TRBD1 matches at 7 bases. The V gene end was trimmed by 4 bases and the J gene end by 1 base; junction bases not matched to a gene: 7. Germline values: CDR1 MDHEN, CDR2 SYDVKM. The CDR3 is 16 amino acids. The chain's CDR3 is CASSYLLTGSGNTIYF. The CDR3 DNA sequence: TGTGCCAGCAGTTACCTCTTGACAGGGTCTGGAAACACCATATATTTT.

CDR3 nucleotide sequence: TGTGCCAGAAGTTGGGGGACAGATAGCAATCAGCCCCAGCATTTT. This codes for CARSWGTDSNQPQHF. V usage is TRBV5-3 and J usage is TRBJ1-5; TRBD1 matches at 7 bases. TRBV5-3 is an open reading frame whose function is uncertain. The CDR3 is 15 residues long. V was pared by 5 bases and J by 0 bases, with 5 bases of the junction left unmatched.

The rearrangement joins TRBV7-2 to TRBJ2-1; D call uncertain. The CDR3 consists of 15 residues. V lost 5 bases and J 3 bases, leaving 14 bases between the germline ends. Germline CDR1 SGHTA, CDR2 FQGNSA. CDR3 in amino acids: CASSLRTANYNEQFF. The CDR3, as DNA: TGTGCCAGCAGCCTACGGACGGCGAACTACAATGAGCAGTTCTTC.

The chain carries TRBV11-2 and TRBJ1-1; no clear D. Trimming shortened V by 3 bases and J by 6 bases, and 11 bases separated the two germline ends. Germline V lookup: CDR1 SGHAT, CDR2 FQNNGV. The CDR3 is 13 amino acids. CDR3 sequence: CASSLGPLAEAFF. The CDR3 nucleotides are TGTGCCAGCAGCTTGGGCCCCTTAGCTGAAGCTTTCTTT. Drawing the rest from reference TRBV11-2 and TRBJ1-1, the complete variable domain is EAGVAQSPRYKIIEKRQSVAFWCNPISGHATLYWYQQILGQGPKLLIQFQNNGVVDDSQLPKDRFSAERLKGVDSTLKIQPAKLEDSAVYLCASSLGPLAEAFFGQGTRLTVV.

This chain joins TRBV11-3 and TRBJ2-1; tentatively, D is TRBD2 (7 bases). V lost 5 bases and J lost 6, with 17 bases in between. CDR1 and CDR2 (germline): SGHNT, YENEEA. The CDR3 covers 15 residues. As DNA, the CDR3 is TGTGCCAGCAGCCCCGGGGTGAGGGGGGGCAATGAGCAGTTCTTC. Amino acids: CASSPGVRGGNEQFF.

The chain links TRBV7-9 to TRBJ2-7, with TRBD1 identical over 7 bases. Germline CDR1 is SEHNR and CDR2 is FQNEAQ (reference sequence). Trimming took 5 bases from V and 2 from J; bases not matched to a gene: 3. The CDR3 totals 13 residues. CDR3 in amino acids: CASSTGQTYEQYF. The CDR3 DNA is TGTGCCAGCAGCACGGGACAGACCTACGAGCAGTACTTC.

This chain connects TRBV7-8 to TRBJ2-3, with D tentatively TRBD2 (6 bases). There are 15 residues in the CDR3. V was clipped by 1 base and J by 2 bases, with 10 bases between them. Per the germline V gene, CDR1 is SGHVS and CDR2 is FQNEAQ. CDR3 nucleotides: TGTGCCAGCAGCTTAGTTAGCGGATACACAGATACGCAGTATTTT. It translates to CASSLVSGYTDTQYF.

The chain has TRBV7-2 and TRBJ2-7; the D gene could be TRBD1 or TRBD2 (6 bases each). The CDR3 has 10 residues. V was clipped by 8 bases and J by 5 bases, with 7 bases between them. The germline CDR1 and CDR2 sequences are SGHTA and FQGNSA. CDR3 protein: CASGGHEQYF. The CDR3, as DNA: TGTGCCAGCGGGGGGCACGAGCAGTACTTC. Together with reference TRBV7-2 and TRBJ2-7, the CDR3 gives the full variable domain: GAGVSQSPSNKVTEKGKDVELRCDPISGHTALYWYRQSLGQGLEFLIYFQGNSAPDKSGLPSDRFSAERTGGSVSTLTIQRTQQEDSAVYLCASGGHEQYFGPGTRLTVT.

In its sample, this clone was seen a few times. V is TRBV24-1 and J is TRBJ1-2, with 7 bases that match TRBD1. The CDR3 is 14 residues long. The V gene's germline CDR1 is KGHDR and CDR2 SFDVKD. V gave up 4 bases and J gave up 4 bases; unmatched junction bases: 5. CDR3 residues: CATSDTDRFYGYTF. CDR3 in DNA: TGTGCCACCAGTGACACGGACAGGTTCTATGGCTACACCTTC.

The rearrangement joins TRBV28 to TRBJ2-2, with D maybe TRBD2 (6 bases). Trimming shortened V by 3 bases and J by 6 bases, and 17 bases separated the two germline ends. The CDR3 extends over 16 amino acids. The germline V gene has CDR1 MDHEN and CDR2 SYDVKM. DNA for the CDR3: TGTGCCAGCAGTTTGGTCGGGAGAACTATAGCCGGGGAGCTGTTTTTT. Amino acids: CASSLVGRTIAGELFF. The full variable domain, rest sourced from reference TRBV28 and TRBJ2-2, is DVKVTQSSRYLVKRTGEKVFLECVQDMDHENMFWYRQDPGLGLRLIYFSYDVKMKEKGDIPEGYSVSREKKERFSLILESASTNQTSMYLCASSLVGRTIAGELFFGEGSRLTVL.

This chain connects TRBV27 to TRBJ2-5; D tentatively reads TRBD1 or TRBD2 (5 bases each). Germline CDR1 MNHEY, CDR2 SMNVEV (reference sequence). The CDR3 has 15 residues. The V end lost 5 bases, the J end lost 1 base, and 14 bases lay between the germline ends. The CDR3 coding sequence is TGTGCCAGCAGTAACCTTAGGGACCTCCAAGAGACCCAGTACTTC. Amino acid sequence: CASSNLRDLQETQYF.

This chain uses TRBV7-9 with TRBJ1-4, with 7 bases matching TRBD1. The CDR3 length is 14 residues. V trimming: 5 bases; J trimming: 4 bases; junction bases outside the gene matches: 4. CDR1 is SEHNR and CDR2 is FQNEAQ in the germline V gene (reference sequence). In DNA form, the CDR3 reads TGTGCCAGCAGCCAGGGGGAAAGTAATGAAAAACTGTTTTTT. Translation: CASSQGESNEKLFF.

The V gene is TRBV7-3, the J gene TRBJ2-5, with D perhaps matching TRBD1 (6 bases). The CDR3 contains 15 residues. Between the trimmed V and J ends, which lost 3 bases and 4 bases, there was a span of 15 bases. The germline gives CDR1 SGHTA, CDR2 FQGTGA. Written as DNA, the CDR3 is TGTGCCAGCAGCTTGGGGGCGACACGAGGAGAGACCCAGTACTTC. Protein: CASSLGATRGETQYF.

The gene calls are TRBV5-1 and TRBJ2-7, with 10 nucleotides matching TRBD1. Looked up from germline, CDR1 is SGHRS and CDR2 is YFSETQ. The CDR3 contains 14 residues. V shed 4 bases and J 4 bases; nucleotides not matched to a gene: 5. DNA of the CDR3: TGCGCCAGCAGCCCGAGACAGGGGGCTTACGAGCAGTACTTC. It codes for CASSPRQGAYEQYF.

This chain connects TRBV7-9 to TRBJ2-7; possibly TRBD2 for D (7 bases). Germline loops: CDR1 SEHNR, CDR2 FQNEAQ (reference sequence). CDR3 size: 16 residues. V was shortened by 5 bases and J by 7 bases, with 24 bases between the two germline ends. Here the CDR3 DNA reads TGTGCCAGCAGCCACCTCGGGGGGCAGGAAGGATGGGAGCAGTACTTC. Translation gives CASSHLGGQEGWEQYF.

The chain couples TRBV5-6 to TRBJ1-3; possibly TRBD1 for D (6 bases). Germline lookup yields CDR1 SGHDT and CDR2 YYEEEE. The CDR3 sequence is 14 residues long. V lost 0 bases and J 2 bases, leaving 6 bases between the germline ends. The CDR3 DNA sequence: TGTGCCAGCAGCTTGGCAGGGGCTGGAAACACCATATATTTT. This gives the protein CASSLAGAGNTIYF.

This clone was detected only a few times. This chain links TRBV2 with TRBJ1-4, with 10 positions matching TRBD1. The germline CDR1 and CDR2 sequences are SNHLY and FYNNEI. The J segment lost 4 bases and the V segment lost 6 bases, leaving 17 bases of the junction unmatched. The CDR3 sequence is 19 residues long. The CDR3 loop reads CASRTRQGAQGSRNEKLFF. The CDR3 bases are TGTGCCAGCAGAACCAGACAGGGGGCGCAGGGCTCCCGTAATGAAAAACTGTTTTTT.

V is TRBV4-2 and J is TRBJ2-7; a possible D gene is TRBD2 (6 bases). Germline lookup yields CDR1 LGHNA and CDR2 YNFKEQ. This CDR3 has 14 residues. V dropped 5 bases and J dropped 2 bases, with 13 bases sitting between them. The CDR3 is CASSKTGSAYEQYF. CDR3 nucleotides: TGTGCCAGCAGCAAGACCGGGAGCGCCTACGAGCAGTACTTC.